This T cell receptor (beta chain) was captured by sequencing in a study of blood T cells in healthy people across ages. Germline V gene data show CDR1 as LGHNA and CDR2 as YSLEER. The CDR3 has 14 amino acids. The second PCR ran roughly 6 to 11 cycles with a sample-barcoded 5' primer and J-beta primers. In TCRdb, the 5' RACE reads were re-called with MiXCR into one record per CDR3 protein. The sample yields more than 800,000 distinct CDR3 sequences, under 35% seen once. This clonotype was counted a single time. The sample taken for sequencing was blood. The receptor was isolated from a woman of 80 years or more in good health. This chain joins TRBV4-3 and TRBJ2-7; 7 bases agree with TRBD1. The J call may be faulty, since TRBJ2-5 better matches the DNA end. The CDR3 protein is CASSQEYRGETQYF. The CDR3 DNA reads TGCGCCAGCAGCCAAGAATACAGGGGAGAGACCCAGTACTTC.